The rows below give T cell receptor beta chains drawn from one sample of a study of blood T cell repertoires in COVID-19. Repertoires were generated with immunoSEQ multiplex PCR, while TCRdb's copy carries only in-frame clones and drops some. This sample yields roughly 310,000 clones, of which about 88% are seen a single time; about 2.4% belongs to the top ten. The specimen was PBMCs or T cells enriched from blood (not recorded which). The receptors here all came from a man in his fifties or sixties who had recovered from COVID-19. CDR3s leave out the opening cysteine and the closing phenylalanine or tryptophan.

V: TRBV4-1
CDR3: ASKQGASTDTQY

V: TRBV5-1
CDR3: ASSLQGFGYT

V: TRBV3-1/TRBV3-2
CDR3: ASSRRGSVSDTQY

V: TRBV29-1
CDR3: SVAGSLGVKILAGGDGEQF

V: TRBV7-2
CDR3: ASSVKQDSGNTIY

V: TRBV6-1
CDR3: ASSEAPPGSFSGNTIY

V: TRBV7-2
CDR3: ASSFSFQPQH

V: TRBV6-5
CDR3: ASSSRTGITDTQY

V: TRBV7-8
CDR3: ASSLTSGSWDEQF

V: TRBV14
CDR3: ASSQGRVEQF

V: TRBV12-3/TRBV12-4
CDR3: ASSDRGNYGYT

V: TRBV6-2/TRBV6-3
CDR3: ASSFRQFLNEQY

V: TRBV4-3
CDR3: ASSQDGLADNNEQF

V: TRBV6-5
CDR3: ASSYSRRGVYGQY

V: TRBV19
CDR3: ASSSRQVSGYT

V: TRBV11-2
CDR3: ASSLDRTGGSTGELF

V: TRBV6-1
CDR3: ASSERYTDTQY

V: TRBV9
CDR3: ASSPSGGTGYNEQF

V: TRBV29-1
CDR3: SAYLQGVAF

V: TRBV6-1
CDR3: ASSGFQGRGSSEQY

V: TRBV27
CDR3: ASAPSGRISGELF

V: TRBV4-1
CDR3: ASSQDDGSGRDTQY

V: TRBV23-1
CDR3: ASRGPEGQRVSPLH

V: TRBV2
CDR3: ASRDRERSPLH

V: TRBV9
CDR3: ASSVVGGQETQY

V: TRBV5-1
CDR3: ASSPGTGGNNQPQH

V: TRBV30
CDR3: AWSVARDTQY

V: TRBV14
CDR3: ASSVGTGYSYT

V: TRBV25-1
CDR3: ASSAAGRGTEAF

V: TRBV27
CDR3: ASSFVGEERSYT

V: TRBV27
CDR3: ASSPTGNNQPQH

V: TRBV6-5
CDR3: ASGGQGNTGELF